This paragraph reports one TCR beta chain. Its antigen is still unknown. The CDR3 covers 16 residues. Looked up from germline, CDR1 is SNHLY and CDR2 is FYNNEI. J lost 4 bases, V lost 8 bases, and 14 bases had no gene match. This sample was included in a study of vaccination and CD4 T cells after COVID-19. Sequenced with the Oncomine TCR Beta short-read assay was DNA taken from cultured CD4+ T cells. TCRdb reprocessed the PCR reads via MiXCR and lists one record per CDR3 protein. The sample lists just over 15,000 distinct CDR3 sequences, 40% to 55% occurring once. Treatment noted: roughly ten-day PBMC culture with coronavirus spike peptide pools or control peptides (ViraFEST assay).

This sequence was found in a human donor who had recovered from COVID-19. Material: CD4+ T cells from blood, cultured in vitro, obtained before SARS-CoV-2 vaccination. The V and J genes are TRBV2 and TRBJ1-2, with 9 bases fitting TRBD1. CDR3 DNA sequence: TGTGCCAGCCGAAACCTCCGGGACAGGGCACTCTATGGCTACACCTTC. This gives the protein CASRNLRDRALYGYTF.